The 9 T cell receptor beta chains presented below share a single source sample, sequenced in a study of sequential checkpoint blockade in melanoma. Regarding treatment: randomized to nivolumab then ipilimumab (arm A) or the reverse (arm B). Clones were read by immunoSEQ multiplex PCR, and TCRdb kept only the in-frame ones, dropping some. The sample lists around 9,700 clones; about 50% were seen once. The sample consisted of CD8+ T cells sorted from blood (inferred from file names), taken from a patient given nivolumab and ipilimumab in sequence. All receptors derive from a human donor with melanoma.

The chain employs TRBV5-4 and TRBJ1-2; TRBD1 matches at 7 bases. Germline CDR1 and CDR2: SGHNT and YYREEE (reference sequence). There are 19 residues in the CDR3. J was trimmed by 2 bases and V by 2 bases; bases with no gene match: 18. This CDR3 is CASSFLFIRDSAPNYGYTF. The CDR3 DNA reads as TGTGCCAGCAGCTTCCTATTCATTCGGGACAGCGCCCCCAACTATGGCTACACCTTC.

The chain links TRBV9 to TRBJ2-6; 8 positions match TRBD1. This CDR3 is 19 amino acids long. The germline CDR1 and CDR2 sequences are SGDLS and YYNGEE. Trimming removed 3 bases from V and 2 bases from J; junction bases left unmatched: 13. The CDR3 loop reads CASSDPKRTGKTGANVLTF. In DNA form, the CDR3 reads TGTGCCAGCAGCGACCCAAAGAGGACAGGGAAGACTGGGGCCAACGTCCTGACTTTC.

The chain combines TRBV5-1 with TRBJ1-4; a weak D match, TRBD1 (6 bases). The V end lost 4 bases, the J end lost 4 bases, and 20 bases lay between the germline ends. This CDR3 has 17 residues. Germline CDR1 reads SGHRS; CDR2 reads YFSETQ. The CDR3 sequence is CASSHTTPQGFNEKLFF. CDR3 nucleotide sequence: TGCGCCAGCAGCCACACTACCCCGCAGGGGTTTAATGAAAAACTGTTTTTT.

This rearrangement joins TRBV4-1 to TRBJ2-3; 8 nucleotides align to TRBD2. Germline V lookup: CDR1 MGHRA, CDR2 YSYEKL. J lost 0 bases, V lost 4 bases, and 15 bases had no gene match. This CDR3 region has 19 residues. In nucleotides, the CDR3 is TGCGCCAGCAGCCTTAGCGGGACCTCCCGGGGAATCAGCACAGATACGCAGTATTTT. It yields the protein CASSLSGTSRGISTDTQYF.

This clone occurred a few times. This rearrangement joins TRBV9 to TRBJ2-5, with TRBD2 matching over 10 bases. Unmatched junction bases numbered 3, after V lost 0 bases and J lost 4 bases. Germline lookup yields CDR1 SGDLS and CDR2 YYNGEE. This CDR3 is 15 amino acids long. CDR3 amino acids: CASSVASGSGETQYF. The CDR3 DNA sequence: TGTGCCAGCAGCGTAGCTAGCGGGAGTGGAGAGACCCAGTACTTC.

The chain links TRBV27 to TRBJ2-7; TRBD2 might be the D (5 bases). Trimming took 1 base from V and 3 from J, leaving 13 bases between them. Germline-derived CDR1 and CDR2 are MNHEY and SMNVEV (reference sequence). The CDR3 has 15 residues. The CDR3 nucleotides read TGTGCCAGCAGTTTATTAGGAGGTCCCCTCTACGAGCAGTACTTC. The encoded protein is CASSLLGGPLYEQYF.

This clone has more than one count but fewer than ten. This chain joins TRBV27 and TRBJ1-2, with D possibly being TRBD1 (5 bases). CDR1 and CDR2 from the germline V gene are MNHEY and SMNVEV (reference sequence). CDR3 length: 15 amino acids. The V gene lost 2 bases and the J gene lost 8 bases, with 18 bases spanning the gap. CDR3 region: CASSLGPGGTGGYTF. CDR3 bases: TGTGCCAGCAGTTTAGGGCCGGGGGGAACTGGAGGCTACACCTTC.

This clone was counted only a few times. The sample carries other DNA sequences with the same CDR3. The chain employs TRBV29-1 and TRBJ2-2; D is unresolved. The CDR3 has 12 amino acids. Per germline, CDR1 SQVTM and CDR2 ANQGSEA. Trimming left V 6 bases short and J 4 bases short, with 9 bases between. CDR3 nucleotide sequence: TGCAGCGTCCTTAGAGCCACCGGGGAGCTGTTTTTT. Its translation is CSVLRATGELFF.

The chain couples TRBV27 to TRBJ1-5, with D possibly being TRBD1 (5 bases). V was trimmed by 4 bases and J by 7 bases, leaving 17 bases between them. The CDR3 is made up of 15 amino acids. Germline CDR1 is MNHEY and CDR2 is SMNVEV (reference sequence). The CDR3 here is CASSYTRDRGQPQHF. The CDR3 coding sequence is TGTGCCAGCAGTTACACCCGGGACCGGGGGCAGCCCCAGCATTTT.